A single sample is the source of the 21 T cell receptor beta chains below, sequenced in a study of cytomegalovirus exposure and HLA in healthy donors. The PCR contained 60 Vbeta and 13 Jbeta primers. Assay used: immunoSEQ multiplex PCR; TCRdb lists only in-frame clones, some missing. The data show 45,000 to 60,000 clones, around 70% seen once. The specimen sequenced was PBMCs. These receptors came from a woman in her forties or fifties in good health and CMV-seronegative.

This sequence joins TRBV6-5 and TRBJ1-2, with D uncertain. In germline, CDR1 is MNHEY, CDR2 SVGAGI. Deletions cut 6 bases from V and 4 bases from J, with 15 bases between. There are 14 residues in the CDR3. The CDR3 DNA reads TGTGCCAGCAGGGAAGGCAGCCGACTCTATGGCTACACCTTC. Residues: CASREGSRLYGYTF.

The chain couples TRBV10-3 to TRBJ1-5; D is undetermined. Germline V gene sequence: CDR1 ENHRY, CDR2 SYGVKD. CDR3 size: 14 residues. Trimming removed 4 bases from V and 2 bases from J, with 9 bases in between. CDR3 protein: CAISVEDGNQPQHF. CDR3 bases: TGTGCCATCAGTGTGGAGGATGGCAATCAGCCCCAGCATTTT.

With respect to this clone: This same CDR3 is encoded by further DNA sequences in the sample. The chain links TRBV18 to TRBJ2-7; D possibly corresponds to TRBD1 (6 bases). This CDR3 is 13 amino acids long. Per the germline V gene, CDR1 is KGHSH and CDR2 is LQKENI. V lost 9 bases, J lost 0 bases, and 12 bases lay in between. As DNA, the CDR3 is TGTGCCAGTTCGCCGGACAGCTCCTACGAGCAGTACTTC. It yields the protein CASSPDSSYEQYF. Looking up the rest from reference TRBV18 and TRBJ2-7 gives the full variable domain: NAGVMQNPRHLVRRRGQEARLRCSPMKGHSHVYWYRQLPEEGLKFMVYLQKENIIDESGMPKERFSAEFPKEGPSILRIQQVVRGDSAAYFCASSPDSSYEQYFGPGTRLTVT.

The chain links TRBV9 to TRBJ1-5; D might be TRBD1 (6 bases). Trimming left V 0 bases short and J 6 bases short, with 13 bases between. The CDR3 extends over 15 amino acids. Germline CDR1 is SGDLS and CDR2 is YYNGEE. The CDR3 sequence is CASSVGNREGQPQHF. CDR3 coding DNA: TGTGCCAGCAGCGTAGGGAACAGGGAGGGTCAGCCCCAGCATTTT.

This chain uses TRBV7-9 with TRBJ2-7; 8 bases fit TRBD1. Germline V CDR1 and CDR2: SEHNR, FQNEAQ (reference sequence). CDR3 length: 13 residues. Trimming cost V 5 bases and J 5 bases; bases outside gene matches: 5. CDR3 DNA sequence: TGTGCCAGCAGCACAGGGGGGCGGAACGAGCAGTACTTC. Residues: CASSTGGRNEQYF.

The rearrangement uses TRBV10-2 and TRBJ2-5, with D unclear. Trimming cost V 0 bases and J 5 bases, with 7 bases left between them. This CDR3 is built from 13 residues. CDR1 is WSHSY and CDR2 is SAAADI in the germline V gene. The CDR3 nucleotides read TGCGCCAGCAGTGAGTCGATCGGGGAGACCCAGTACTTC. Its protein product is CASSESIGETQYF.

The chain links TRBV28 to TRBJ1-1, with D possibly matching TRBD1 (5 bases). The germline CDR1 and CDR2 sequences are MDHEN and SYDVKM. The CDR3 consists of 15 residues. V was trimmed by 0 bases and J by 4 bases, leaving 12 bases between them. For the CDR3, the DNA is TGTGCCAGCAGTTTATGGGAGGGGAAGGGCACTGAAGCTTTCTTT. This codes for CASSLWEGKGTEAFF.

The rearrangement joins TRBV27 to TRBJ1-2; weak D call: TRBD1 (6 bases). The germline V gene has CDR1 MNHEY and CDR2 SMNVEV (reference sequence). The CDR3 loop spans 13 amino acids. V was trimmed by 6 bases and J by 5 bases, leaving 13 bases between them. CDR3 nucleotide sequence: TGTGCCAGCAGCCCAGGGGCGCTTTATGGCTACACCTTC. The encoded protein is CASSPGALYGYTF.

This clone was seen more than once but under ten times. The chain has TRBV9 and TRBJ2-3; possibly TRBD2 for D (6 bases). There are 17 residues in the CDR3. Germline CDR1 SGDLS, CDR2 YYNGEE. Trimming left V 2 bases short and J 4 bases short, with 20 bases between. In DNA form, the CDR3 reads TGTGCCAGCAGCGTCTCCTTTGGGGGAGGAGGGCCAGATACGCAGTATTTT. Translating gives CASSVSFGGGGPDTQYF.

This sequence joins TRBV7-9 and TRBJ1-2, with 7 bases lining up with TRBD1. The V and J ends lost 1 base and 4 bases, in that order; junction bases with no gene match: 3. The germline V gene encodes CDR1 SEHNR and CDR2 FQNEAQ (reference sequence). This CDR3 is 14 amino acids long. Here the CDR3 DNA reads TGTGCCAGCAGCTTAGAAGGGGGCGTCTATGGCTACACCTTC. Encoded protein: CASSLEGGVYGYTF. Full variable domain (rest looked up from reference TRBV7-9 and TRBJ1-2): DTGVSQNPRHKITKRGQNVTFRCDPISEHNRLYWYRQTLGQGPEFLTYFQNEAQLEKSRLLSDRFSAERPKGSFSTLEIQRTEQGDSAMYLCASSLEGGVYGYTFGSGTRLTVV.

CDR3 nucleotides: TGTGCCAGCAGCGTAGCTAGCGGGAAAGAGACCCAGTACTTC. This encodes CASSVASGKETQYF. The V gene is TRBV9, the J gene TRBJ2-5; the match to TRBD2 covers 9 bases. Germline V gene lookup returns CDR1 SGDLS and CDR2 YYNGEE. CDR3 length: 14 residues. Trimming took 0 bases from V and 3 from J; bases not matched to a gene: 0. The full variable domain, in which reference TRBV9 and TRBJ2-5 provide the parts outside the CDR3, is DSGVTQTPKHLITATGQRVTLRCSPRSGDLSVYWYQQSLDQGLQFLIQYYNGEERAKGNILERFSAQQFPDLHSELNLSSLELGDSALYFCASSVASGKETQYFGPGTRLLVL.

The genes are TRBV30 and TRBJ2-7, with 8 bases fitting TRBD1. V dropped 5 bases and J dropped 3; count of bases not matched to a gene: 6. The CDR3 spans 13 residues. CDR1 and CDR2 (germline): GTSNPN, SVGIG (reference sequence). CDR3 DNA sequence: TGTGCCTGGGACCGGACAGGGATCTACGAGCAGTACTTC. Protein sequence: CAWDRTGIYEQYF. Looking up the rest from reference TRBV30 and TRBJ2-7 gives the full variable domain: SQTIHQWPATLVQPVGSPLSLECTVEGTSNPNLYWYRQAAGRGLQLLFYSVGIGQISSEVPQNLSASRPQDRQFILSSKKLLLSDSGFYLCAWDRTGIYEQYFGPGTRLTVT.

Written as DNA, the CDR3 is TGTGCCTGGAGGTCGGAGGGATACACTGAAGCTTTCTTT. It translates to CAWRSEGYTEAFF. The chain couples TRBV30 to TRBJ1-1; D unresolved. The germline gives CDR1 GTSNPN, CDR2 SVGIG (reference sequence). The CDR3 extends over 13 amino acids. Trimming removed 3 bases at V and 3 bases at J, with 11 bases between.

This clone was picked up one time. V gene TRBV11-1 combines with J gene TRBJ1-6; D is possibly TRBD1 (6 bases). Germline V gene lookup returns CDR1 SGHAT and CDR2 FQDESV (reference sequence). V shed 3 bases and J shed 5 bases, with 8 bases lying between them. CDR3 size: 14 residues. The CDR3 protein is CASSLGANNSPLHF. CDR3 nucleotide sequence: TGTGCCAGCAGCTTGGGGGCCAATAATTCACCCCTCCACTTT.

V gene TRBV5-1 combines with J gene TRBJ1-2; weak D call: TRBD1 (5 bases). This CDR3 spans 15 amino acids. CDR1 SGHRS and CDR2 YFSETQ come from the germline V gene. Trimming took 4 bases from V and 5 from J, leaving 18 bases between them. The CDR3 sequence: CASSTGTTYEYGYTF. The CDR3 DNA is TGCGCCAGCAGCACCGGGACTACCTATGAGTATGGCTACACCTTC.

The rearrangement uses TRBV14 and TRBJ2-1, with D possibly matching TRBD1 (5 bases). The germline V and J ends were trimmed by 4 bases and 3 bases, with 7 bases remaining between them. Germline CDR1 reads SGHDN; CDR2 reads FVKESK. The CDR3 has 13 residues. The CDR3 spells CASSLDNYNEQFF. Written as DNA, the CDR3 is TGTGCCAGCAGCCTGGACAACTACAATGAGCAGTTCTTC.

The chain joins TRBV9 to TRBJ2-1; 7 nucleotides match TRBD2. Per the germline V gene, CDR1 is SGDLS and CDR2 is YYNGEE. V gave up 0 bases and J gave up 9 bases; unmatched junction bases: 3. This CDR3 contains 13 residues. The CDR3, as DNA: TGTGCCAGCAGCGTAGGCTCGGGAGGTGAGCAGTTCTTC. Its protein is CASSVGSGGEQFF.

This chain uses TRBV7-9 with TRBJ1-1, with D unclear. Looked up from germline, CDR1 is SEHNR and CDR2 is FQNEAQ (reference sequence). The CDR3 is made up of 15 amino acids. V was trimmed by 5 bases and J by 0 bases, leaving 13 bases between them. CDR3 amino acids: CASSVNGKMNTEAFF. The CDR3 nucleotides read TGTGCCAGCAGCGTAAACGGGAAAATGAACACTGAAGCTTTCTTT.

This chain links TRBV29-1 with TRBJ1-6; TRBD1 is a possible D gene (6 bases). The CDR3 runs 22 residues. V lost 3 bases, J lost 0 bases, and 30 bases lay in between. Germline values: CDR1 SQVTM, CDR2 ANQGSEA. The CDR3 nucleotides read TGCAGCGTTGATGTCAGAGGGGGGGGTAATCAGGGGAATAACTCCTATAATTCACCCCTCCACTTT. Translation gives CSVDVRGGGNQGNNSYNSPLHF.

In the case of this clone: The junction and the germline gene differ at one end; a read error may be behind it. The rearrangement links TRBV5-8 to TRBJ2-1; the D is unclear. Germline V gives CDR1 SGHTS, CDR2 YDEGEE. The CDR3 contains 12 residues. CDR3 sequence: CASSPQRMRPIF. In DNA, the CDR3 is TGTGCCAGCAGTCCCCAGCGTATGCGTCCGATCTTC. Variable domain in full (rest from reference TRBV5-8 and TRBJ2-1): EAGVTQSPTHLIKTRGQQATLRCSPISGHTSVYWYQQALGLGLQFLLWYDEGEERNRGNFPPRFSGRQFPNYSSELNVNALELEDSALYLCASSPQRMRPIFGPGTRLTVL.

This sequence joins TRBV9 and TRBJ2-3, with a tentative D call TRBD1 (6 bases). The CDR3 sequence is 12 residues long. Trimming cost V 7 bases and J 2 bases, with 8 bases left between them. CDR1 and CDR2 from the germline V gene are SGDLS and YYNGEE. CDR3 sequence (DNA): TGTGCCAGCGGGGGCCCCACAGATACGCAGTATTTT. Translated: CASGGPTDTQYF.